A single sample gave rise to the 14 T cell receptor beta chains below, sequenced in a study of blood T cell repertoires in COVID-19. TCRdb's copy holds only in-frame clones and misses some; the assay was immunoSEQ multiplex PCR. The table has about 190,000 clones, approximately 90% seen once. The sample comprised peripheral blood. These receptor sequences come from a man in his 70s with active or convalescent COVID-19.

This chain joins TRBV20-1 and TRBJ2-1; D is uncertain. Germline values: CDR1 DFQATT, CDR2 SNEGSKA (reference sequence). This CDR3 has 12 residues. Deletions cut 3 bases from V and 8 bases from J, with 11 bases between. The CDR3 here is CSASGEIYEQFF. In DNA, the CDR3 is TGCAGTGCTAGTGGAGAAATATATGAGCAGTTCTTC.

J is TRBJ1-2 and V is TRBV6-5, with TRBD1 matching 8 bases. This CDR3 has 13 amino acids. Per germline, CDR1 MNHEY and CDR2 SVGAGI. The trim removed 5 bases at V and 8 bases at J, leaving 7 bases unmatched. The CDR3 loop is CASSLTGGRGYTF. CDR3 DNA: TGTGCCAGCAGTCTTACAGGGGGTCGGGGCTACACCTTC.

V gene TRBV5-4 combines with J gene TRBJ1-5; TRBD1 matches at 11 bases. Germline lookup yields CDR1 SGHNT and CDR2 YYREEE (reference sequence). The CDR3 has 15 residues. V shed 4 bases, J shed 4 bases, and the junction held 4 bases outside the gene matches. The CDR3 bases are TGTGCCAGCAGCCTCGGGACAGGGGGGAATCAGCCCCAGCATTTT. It codes for CASSLGTGGNQPQHF.

The gene calls are TRBV28 and TRBJ1-2; D unclear. Trimming took off 8 bases at V and 6 bases at J, with 10 bases between the two ends. The CDR3 is made up of 11 amino acids. Germline assignment: CDR1 MDHEN and CDR2 SYDVKM. Here the CDR3 reads CASLKLDGYTF. The CDR3 bases are TGTGCCAGCCTGAAATTAGATGGCTACACCTTC.

The rearrangement joins TRBV5-6 to TRBJ2-7; 7 bases fit TRBD1. Germline CDR1 reads SGHDT; CDR2 reads YYEEEE. CDR3 size: 15 residues. J was trimmed by 0 bases and V by 5 bases; bases with no gene match: 8. This CDR3 reads CASRGRDRSSYEQYF. The CDR3 nucleotides are TGTGCCAGCAGGGGACGGGACAGAAGCTCCTACGAGCAGTACTTC.

The gene calls are TRBV19 and TRBJ2-7, with 11 positions matching TRBD1. V lost 7 bases to trimming and J lost 6 bases; unmatched junction nucleotides: 8. Germline V gene data show CDR1 as LNHDA and CDR2 as SQIVND (reference sequence). The CDR3 is 14 amino acids. CDR3 nucleotide sequence: TGTGCCAGTACCAAAACCGGGACAGGGGGCGAGCAGTACTTC. This gives the protein CASTKTGTGGEQYF. Full variable domain (outside the CDR3, taken from reference TRBV19 and TRBJ2-7): DGGITQSPKYLFRKEGQNVTLSCEQNLNHDAMYWYRQDPGQGLRLIYYSQIVNDFQKGDIAEGYSVSREKKESFPLTVTSAQKNPTAFYLCASTKTGTGGEQYFGPGTRLTVT.

J is TRBJ2-1 and V is TRBV7-9, with TRBD2 identical over 9 bases. Germline V CDR1 and CDR2: SEHNR, FQNEAQ (reference sequence). Unmatched junction bases numbered 6, after V lost 1 base and J lost 5 bases. This CDR3 region has 16 residues. CDR3 in amino acids: CASSLVVAGDHNEQFF. The CDR3 DNA is TGTGCCAGCAGCTTAGTTGTAGCGGGGGACCACAATGAGCAGTTCTTC. Complete variable domain (other parts from reference TRBV7-9 and TRBJ2-1): DTGVSQNPRHKITKRGQNVTFRCDPISEHNRLYWYRQTLGQGPEFLTYFQNEAQLEKSRLLSDRFSAERPKGSFSTLEIQRTEQGDSAMYLCASSLVVAGDHNEQFFGPGTRLTVL.

The chain uses TRBV6-2 or TRBV6-3 and TRBJ2-7; tentatively, D is TRBD2 (6 bases). Germline values: CDR1 MNHEY, CDR2 SVGEGT. CDR3 length: 15 residues. V was shortened by 4 bases and J by 3 bases, with 16 bases between the two germline ends. The CDR3 coding sequence is TGTGCCAGCAGTTCCGGGACTCAAGACATCTACGAGCAGTACTTC. Its translation is CASSSGTQDIYEQYF.

The gene calls are TRBV21-1 and TRBJ1-5; whether TRBD1, the table's D call, matches the DNA was not checked. TRBV21-1 is a known pseudogene. CDR3 length: 16 amino acids. CDR3 in DNA: TGTGCCAGCAGCAAAGAAGGGGGCACTTTTAATCAGCCCCAGCATTTT. Translation: CASSKEGGTFNQPQHF.

CDR3 sequence: CASSRLGGPKNIQYF. In DNA form, the CDR3 reads TGTGCCAGCAGTCGCCTTGGAGGCCCGAAAAACATTCAGTACTTC. This chain connects TRBV28 to TRBJ2-4; D might be TRBD2 (5 bases). Germline assignment: CDR1 MDHEN and CDR2 SYDVKM. The CDR3 runs 15 residues. V lost 5 bases to trimming and J lost 4 bases, with 15 bases between them. The variable domain in full, completed from reference TRBV28 and TRBJ2-4, reads DVKVTQSSRYLVKRTGEKVFLECVQDMDHENMFWYRQDPGLGLRLIYFSYDVKMKEKGDIPEGYSVSREKKERFSLILESASTNQTSMYLCASSRLGGPKNIQYFGAGTRLSVL.

The V call is TRBV4-3, the J call TRBJ2-1; 13 positions match TRBD2. From germline, CDR1 is LGHNA and CDR2 YSLEER. After removal of 4 bases from V and 9 bases from J, the junction contained 9 bases not matched to a gene. CDR3 length: 16 amino acids. The CDR3 here is CASSLLLAGGRGEQFF. As DNA, the CDR3 is TGCGCCAGCAGCCTACTACTAGCGGGGGGGCGTGGTGAGCAGTTCTTC.

This sequence joins TRBV11-2 and TRBJ2-5; a weak D match, TRBD1 (5 bases). The germline V and J ends were trimmed by 5 bases and 5 bases, with 15 bases remaining between them. CDR1 SGHAT and CDR2 FQNNGV come from the germline V gene. The CDR3 is 14 amino acids. CDR3 sequence reads: CASSRAPRVETQYF. The CDR3 DNA reads as TGTGCCAGCAGCCGAGCGCCCAGGGTGGAGACCCAGTACTTC.

The chain carries TRBV5-1 and TRBJ2-2; D not certain. This CDR3 contains 16 residues. Between the trimmed V and J ends, which lost 0 bases and 0 bases, there was a span of 9 bases. Germline V gives CDR1 SGHRS, CDR2 YFSETQ. CDR3 sequence (DNA): TGCGCCAGCAGCTTGGGCGTCCGAACGAACACCGGGGAGCTGTTTTTT. It encodes CASSLGVRTNTGELFF.

CDR3 nucleotide sequence: TGTGCCAGCAGTTACGGGGGGGCGTCAGATACGCAGTATTTT. Translation gives CASSYGGASDTQYF. The V call is TRBV6-2 or TRBV6-3, the J call TRBJ2-3, with a tentative D call TRBD2 (7 bases). This CDR3 region has 14 residues. From germline, CDR1 is MNHEY and CDR2 SVGEGT. Trimming left V 2 bases short and J 4 bases short, with 10 bases between.